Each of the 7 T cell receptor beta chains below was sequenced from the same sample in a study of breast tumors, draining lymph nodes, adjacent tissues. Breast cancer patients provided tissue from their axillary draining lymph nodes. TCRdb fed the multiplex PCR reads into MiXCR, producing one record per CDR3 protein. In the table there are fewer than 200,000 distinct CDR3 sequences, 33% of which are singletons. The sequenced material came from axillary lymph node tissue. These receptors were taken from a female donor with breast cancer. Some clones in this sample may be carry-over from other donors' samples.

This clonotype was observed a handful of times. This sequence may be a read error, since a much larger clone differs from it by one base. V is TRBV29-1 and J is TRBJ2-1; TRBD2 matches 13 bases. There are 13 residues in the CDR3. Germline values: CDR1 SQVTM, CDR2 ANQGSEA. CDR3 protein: CSVGLAGDNEQLF. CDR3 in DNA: TGCAGCGTAGGACTAGCGGGAGACAATGAGCAGCTCTTC.

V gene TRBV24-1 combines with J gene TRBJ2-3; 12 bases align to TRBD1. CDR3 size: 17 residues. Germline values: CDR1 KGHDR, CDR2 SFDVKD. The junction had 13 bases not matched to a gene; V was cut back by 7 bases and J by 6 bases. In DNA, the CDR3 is TGTGCCACCAGCATGAACCCGGGACAGGGGGCTTCGGATACGCAGTATTTT. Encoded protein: CATSMNPGQGASDTQYF.

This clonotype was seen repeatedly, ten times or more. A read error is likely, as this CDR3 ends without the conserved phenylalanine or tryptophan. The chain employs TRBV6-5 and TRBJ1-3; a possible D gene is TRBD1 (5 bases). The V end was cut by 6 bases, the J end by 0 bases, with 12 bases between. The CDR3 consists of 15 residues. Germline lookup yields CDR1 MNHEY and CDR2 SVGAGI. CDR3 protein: CASRMGRGSGNTIYL. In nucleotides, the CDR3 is TGTGCCAGCAGGATGGGGAGGGGCTCTGGAAACACCATATATCTT.

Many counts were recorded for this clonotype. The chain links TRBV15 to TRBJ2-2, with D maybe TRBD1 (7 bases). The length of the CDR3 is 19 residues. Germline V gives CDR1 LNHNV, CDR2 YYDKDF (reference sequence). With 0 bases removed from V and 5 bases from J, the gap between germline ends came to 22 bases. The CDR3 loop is CATSRDSARGVVNTGELFF. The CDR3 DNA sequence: TGTGCCACCAGCAGAGATTCGGCCAGGGGGGTAGTAAATACCGGGGAGCTGTTTTTT.

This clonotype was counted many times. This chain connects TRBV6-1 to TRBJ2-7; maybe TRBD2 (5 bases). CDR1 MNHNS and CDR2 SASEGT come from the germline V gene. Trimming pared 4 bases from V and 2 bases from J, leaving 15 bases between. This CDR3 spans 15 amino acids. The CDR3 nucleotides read TGTGCCAGCAGTGTCTCTGGCGGAGGAACCTACGAGCAGTACTTC. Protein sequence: CASSVSGGGTYEQYF.

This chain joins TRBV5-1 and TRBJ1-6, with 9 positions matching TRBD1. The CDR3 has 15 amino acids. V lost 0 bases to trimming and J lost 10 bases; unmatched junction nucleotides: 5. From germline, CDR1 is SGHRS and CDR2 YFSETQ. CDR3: CASSLAGQGRSPLHF. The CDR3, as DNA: TGCGCCAGCAGCTTGGCGGGACAGGGTCGCTCACCCCTCCACTTT. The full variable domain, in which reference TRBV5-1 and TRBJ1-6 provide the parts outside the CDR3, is KAGVTQTPRYLIKTRGQQVTLSCSPISGHRSVSWYQQTPGQGLQFLFEYFSETQRNKGNFPGRFSGRQFSNSRSEMNVSTLELGDSALYLCASSLAGQGRSPLHFGNGTRLTVT.

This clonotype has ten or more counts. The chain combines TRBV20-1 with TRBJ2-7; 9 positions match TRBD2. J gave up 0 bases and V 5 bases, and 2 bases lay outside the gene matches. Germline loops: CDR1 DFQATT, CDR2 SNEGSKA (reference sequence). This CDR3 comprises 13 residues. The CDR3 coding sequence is TGCAGTGCTTTAGCGGGAGACTCCTACGAGCAGTACTTC. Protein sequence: CSALAGDSYEQYF.